This T cell receptor (beta chain) was captured in a study of regulatory T cells in long-lasting Graves disease (dated by TCRdb to the early 2020s). About the full investigation: In the newly diagnosed Graves' disease group, patients had been taking antithyroid drugs for less than 3 months. Persistent Graves' disease patients were compared with newly diagnosed Graves' disease patients by peripheral blood TCR sequencing and RNA sequencing. The study took place in China and was registered as a clinical trial. A total of some 35 samples underwent TCR sequencing, from roughly 13 patients with persistent Graves' disease and roughly 20 patients with newly diagnosed Graves' disease.

The full study reports these points: Persistent patients shared more public clonotypes among themselves (under 3,000) than newly diagnosed patients did (about 970). The study examined only peripheral blood because the primary lesion, thyroid tissue, could not be accessed. The small sample size was acknowledged by the authors as a limitation that may reduce accuracy. Persistent Graves' disease patients showed lower TCR Shannon entropy and fewer highly expanded clones than newly diagnosed patients, suggesting clonal expansion. Preferential use of TRBV28, TRBJ1-2 and TRBJ2-5 was observed in persistent disease, whereas TRBV20-1 and TRBJ2-1 were favored in newly diagnosed disease. Sequencing and analysis were limited to the TCR beta chain.

Receptor amplification or capture employed multiplex PCR. TCRdb shows the sequencer as Illumina HiSeq 4000. CDR3 regions were amplified by Arm-PCR with iRepertoire HTBI primers to construct TCR beta libraries. PCR products were gel purified before sequencing. In the source study's methods: A total of roughly 67 TRBV and 14 TRBJ segments were identified across samples and were used for gene usage analysis of CDR3 amino acid clonotypes. Filtered high-quality paired reads were merged into contigs using COPE and FqMerger. BLAST was used to align contigs to IMGT TRBV, TRBD and TRBJ reference genes, and CDR3 was defined according to IMGT. Any clonotype with a frequency above 0.1% was counted as a highly expanded clone. Shannon entropy served as the measure of repertoire diversity, while the Gini coefficient captured V-J evenness. A clonotype found in more than one individual was treated as public. TCRdb cleaned the public reads at Q25 with fastp, built clones with MiXCR and kept in-frame beta chains. Each CDR3 protein appears once, grouped with its most common genes and DNA. None of the V and J calls come from the authors' own analysis; TCRdb made them. This sample is represented by fewer than 550,000 distinct CDR3 sequences; 16% of them were singletons. About 25% of the sample is in the top ten clones.

Per the publication, the time point label means: newly diagnosed GD, antithyroid drugs for less than 3 months. RNA was extracted from PBMCs in TRIzol for both TCR sequencing and RNA sequencing. The diagnosis of Graves' disease followed American Thyroid Association guidelines. The patients came from an endocrinology department in Xi'an, China. From each patient, approximately 10 milliliters of peripheral blood was collected into an EDTA anticoagulant tube. Ficoll Paque Plus density gradient separation was used to isolate PBMCs, and no additional T cell sorting was done. An Agilent 2100 Bioanalyzer and agarose gel were used to check RNA quality, and a NanoDrop 2000 was used to measure RNA concentration. In regard to this clonotype: Its cognate antigen has yet to be identified. One base away lies a much larger clone, so this may be a sequencing read error.

Based on the germline V gene, the CDR1 and CDR2 sequences are SQVTM and ANQGSEA. Here V drops 5 bases and J drops 3 bases, and the junction holds 11 bases not matched to any gene. The CDR3, cysteine through phenylalanine, is 17 amino acids long. The DNA shown is the 51-base CDR3, in frame from base 1. The same data also contributed to another study, on T cells in Graves' hyperthyroidism and ophthalmopathy. As described in the second report: A patient counted as having stable Graves' hyperthyroidism if no progression to ophthalmopathy occurred over 18 months of follow-up. Hyperthyroidism patients were newly diagnosed, had a disease duration of under 2 months, and were aged 18 to 65 years. Any patient with an uncontrolled infection, another autoimmune disease, pregnancy or lactation was excluded. Diagnoses were based on clinical symptoms, serum thyroxine and TRAb, thyroid ultrasound and orbital computed tomography. For the first round of RT-PCR on the TCR CDR3, the HTBI primer set was used together with the Qiagen OneStep RT-PCR kit. Most expanded thyroid clonotypes (frequency above 0.001) were also detected in blood, suggesting blood repertoires may reflect thyroid immune responses. In cross-validation, a model built on a 13 V-J signature told ophthalmopathy apart from stable hyperthyroidism with roughly 87% sensitivity and approximately 84% specificity, and in testing the same model reached 80%/75%. In validation, progression to ophthalmopathy was predicted by the model with roughly 71% sensitivity and 72.22% specificity, a median of roughly six months before onset. To identify distinguishing TCR V-J signatures, a discovery cohort of around 100 patients was used, comprising 40 to 45 with Graves' ophthalmopathy and 57 with stable Graves' hyperthyroidism. Whether ophthalmopathy could be predicted prospectively was tested in an independent validation cohort made up of under 20 hyperthyroidism patients plus 17 patients who later progressed to ophthalmopathy. The 90 to 100 discovery patients were randomly divided into training and test sets at a 7:3 ratio. In six Graves' hyperthyroidism patients, the study also compared T-cell repertoires from thyroid tissue with T-cell repertoires from blood. Once sampling was done, hyperthyroidism patients were given methimazole at a starting dose of 30 mg daily, whereas ophthalmopathy patients were given high-dose intravenous methylprednisolone. Libraries were constructed in a second round of multiplex PCR, after which size selection and purification were carried out. Libraries were sequenced paired-end with 100 bp reads on an Illumina HiSeq2000. Raw data were processed with SOAPnuke, discarding reads with adapters, uncalled bases, mean Phred below 15, or no exact constant-primer or identifier match. High-quality paired reads were merged using COPE v1.2.5, and each unique nucleotide sequence was defined as a clonotype. MiTCR v1.1 was used to align clonotypes to the IMGT TRBV, TRBD and TRBJ reference segments. Only V-J combinations with frequency above 0.0001, covering roughly 99% of repertoires, were analysed. The TCS score was defined as F50 (clonal expansion) divided by E x V (chaos), with BLOSUM62-based TCRdist calculated between CDR3 peptides within each V-J. Welch's t-statistics and random forest reduced approximately 520 V-J features to under 15, which were used in a naive Bayes classifier (R e1071). No statistical method was used to set the sample size in advance, and investigators knew the group allocation. The paper reports TCR Vbeta CDR3 sequencing of approximately 130 peripheral blood samples: fewer than 50 ophthalmopathy, fewer than 80 hyperthyroidism and around 17 progressor patients.

The origin of this receptor is a woman in her late teens or twenties with Graves disease. Donor details come from another sample of the same person, matched by shared clones. The sequenced sample was peripheral blood mononuclear cells (PBMCs), obtained at new diagnosis, from a patient treated with antithyroid drugs. Rearrangement joined TRBV29-1 to TRBJ2-2, with TRBD2 matching 11 junction bases. The DNA reads as follows: TGCAGCGTTTGGACTAGCGGGTGCCGGACGGACACCGGGGAGCTGTTTTTT. Its amino acids are CSVWTSGCRTDTGELFF.